This T cell receptor beta chain was retrieved from a study of T cells in Graves' hyperthyroidism and ophthalmopathy. The wider study: Before any treatment, at initial diagnosis, peripheral blood was collected.

This clonotype was observed at least ten times. The antigen is unknown. Active moderate-to-severe ophthalmopathy, Clinical Activity Score at least 3, NOSPECS at least 4, under 3 months' duration. Amplification of TCR beta CDR3 regions was performed using RNA transcripts as template. The study used the HTBI primer set for a first-round RT-PCR of the TCR CDR3. TCRdb re-called the multiplex PCR reads through MiXCR, storing one row per CDR3 protein. The sample lists around 370,000 distinct CDR3 sequences, around 20% occurring once. Overall study results and limits: A 13 V-J signature model discriminated ophthalmopathy versus stable hyperthyroidism. Researchers found most expanded thyroid clonotypes above 0.001 in blood as well.

The sequence came from a man between 18 and 35 years old with Graves' ophthalmopathy. The sequencing input was blood.

The CDR3 nucleotides read TGTGCCAGTAGTATCAACACCCAGGGGGATACGCAGTATTTT. It encodes CASSINTQGDTQYF. V and J are TRBV19 and TRBJ2-3, with a weak D call TRBD1 (6 bases). Trimming took off 3 bases at V and 6 bases at J, with 13 bases between the two ends. Per the germline V gene, CDR1 is LNHDA and CDR2 is SQIVND (reference sequence). The CDR3 spans 14 residues.